Shown below are 14 T cell receptor beta chains from a single sample sequenced in a study of T cells in Graves' hyperthyroidism and ophthalmopathy. There were TCR beta CDR3 regions amplified from RNA transcripts. Researchers ran a first-round RT-PCR on the TCR CDR3 using the HTBI primer set. In TCRdb, the multiplex PCR reads were re-called with MiXCR into one record per CDR3 protein. The table records about 550,000 distinct CDR3 sequences, less than 25% of them present only once. The sequencing input was blood. Receptors originate from a man aged 18 to 35 with Graves' hyperthyroidism.

This clonotype was detected ten times or more. The chain recombines TRBV20-1 with TRBJ1-1, with no clear D. Germline CDR1 reads DFQATT; CDR2 reads SNEGSKA (reference sequence). V lost 0 bases and J lost 0, with 11 bases in between. The CDR3 runs to 15 residues. This CDR3 reads CSARDGLGMNTEAFF. The CDR3 nucleotides read TGCAGTGCTAGAGATGGCCTGGGGATGAACACTGAAGCTTTCTTT.

This clonotype was observed a few times. V usage is TRBV28 and J usage is TRBJ1-1; D unresolved. Trimming removed 0 bases from V and 0 bases from J, with 11 bases in between. The CDR3 covers 16 residues. CDR1 and CDR2 (germline): MDHEN, SYDVKM. The CDR3 DNA is TGTGCCAGCAGTTTATGGGGTCCCCGAATGAACACTGAAGCTTTCTTT. This codes for CASSLWGPRMNTEAFF.

This clonotype was counted ten times or more. One end of the junction is discordant with germline, which a read error may explain. This chain connects TRBV3-1 to TRBJ2-2; 10 nucleotides match TRBD1. The CDR3 totals 16 residues. The V gene's germline CDR1 is LGHDT and CDR2 YNNKEL (reference sequence). The CDR3 DNA reads TGTGCCAGCAGCCAAGGACAGGGGGCAAACACCGGGGAGTTGTTTTTT. Its protein product is CASSQGQGANTGELFF.

This clonotype was seen ten or more times. The chain employs TRBV15 and TRBJ1-1; tentatively, D is TRBD1 (6 bases). Germline V CDR1 and CDR2: LNHNV, YYDKDF (reference sequence). The CDR3 is made up of 15 amino acids. Trimming took off 6 bases at V and 2 bases at J, with 16 bases between the two ends. CDR3 in amino acids: CATSPSGTFNTEAFF. CDR3 DNA sequence: TGTGCCACCAGTCCCTCCGGGACATTTAACACTGAAGCTTTCTTT.

This clonotype occurred many times. This chain joins TRBV30 and TRBJ1-1, with D uncertain. The germline V and J ends were trimmed by 3 bases and 7 bases, with 9 bases remaining between them. The germline V gene encodes CDR1 GTSNPN and CDR2 SVGIG (reference sequence). The CDR3 runs to 11 residues. The CDR3 loop is CAWSHLFEAFF. The CDR3 nucleotides are TGTGCCTGGAGCCACCTTTTTGAAGCTTTCTTT.

As concerns this clonotype: This could be a read error, since a much larger clone is one nucleotide away. The conserved final phenylalanine or tryptophan is absent from the CDR3, which likely points to a read error. The V call is TRBV7-9, the J call TRBJ1-2; D ambiguous. Germline loops: CDR1 SEHNR, CDR2 FQNEAQ (reference sequence). The CDR3 loop spans 13 amino acids. Trimming took off 3 bases at V and 11 bases at J, with 16 bases between the two ends. The CDR3: CASSLGRTDGYTV. As DNA, the CDR3 is TGTGCCAGCAGCTTGGGCAGAACGGACGGGTACACCGTC.

This clonotype was seen more than once but under ten times. The V and J genes are TRBV6-1 and TRBJ2-5; D not resolved. V lost 1 base and J lost 5, with 14 bases in between. Germline V gene sequence: CDR1 MNHNS, CDR2 SASEGT. The CDR3 loop spans 15 amino acids. Here the CDR3 DNA reads TGTGCCAGCAGTGAAGTAGCTAGACGGCGGGAGACCCAGTACTTC. It codes for CASSEVARRRETQYF.

The gene calls are TRBV6-2 or TRBV6-3 and TRBJ1-2; D unclear. The ends were cut back, 7 bases at V and 5 bases at J, with 17 bases in the middle. Per the germline V gene, CDR1 is MNHEY and CDR2 is SVGEGT. The CDR3 length is 14 residues. The CDR3 region is CASIFASEGYGYTF. CDR3 nucleotide sequence: TGTGCCAGCATCTTCGCCTCCGAGGGATATGGCTACACCTTC.

This clonotype was counted many times. The germline gene is not matched at one end of the junction; a read error may be the cause. The V gene is TRBV28, the J gene TRBJ1-1; the match to TRBD1 covers 7 bases. The CDR3 runs to 13 residues. CDR1 is MDHEN, CDR2 SYDVKM, per germline. CDR3 nucleotides: TGTGCCACCAGTTGGAGGGGGCCTACTGAAGCTTTCTTT. This encodes CATSWRGPTEAFF.

This clonotype was recorded at least ten times. The gene calls are TRBV12-3 or TRBV12-4 and TRBJ1-2; 7 bases are shared with TRBD1. CDR3 length equals 15 residues. Trimming took 10 bases from V and 6 from J; bases not matched to a gene: 17. The DNA of the CDR3 is TGTGCCACCTCATTTACGGGAGGGACAGAGAATGGCTACACCTTC. This gives the protein CATSFTGGTENGYTF.

This chain connects TRBV5-1 to TRBJ2-7, with a possible D match to TRBD1 (6 bases). V lost 4 bases and J 3 bases, leaving 14 bases between the germline ends. Looked up from germline, CDR1 is SGHRS and CDR2 is YFSETQ. CDR3 length: 14 residues. CDR3 bases: TGCGCCAGCAGCGATCAGGGGTTAGTCTACGAGCAGTACTTC. This codes for CASSDQGLVYEQYF.

This clonotype was picked up many times. The chain has TRBV7-8 and TRBJ2-2; 7 nucleotides match TRBD2. J was trimmed by 1 base and V by 5 bases; bases with no gene match: 10. Germline V gives CDR1 SGHVS, CDR2 FQNEAQ. The CDR3 is made up of 17 amino acids. CDR3 loop: CASSPLGGEGNTGELFF. CDR3 sequence (DNA): TGTGCCAGCAGCCCGCTTGGGGGGGAGGGGAACACCGGGGAGCTGTTTTTT.

For this clonotype: Sequence at one end of the junction differs from germline and may be a read error. J is TRBJ1-5 and V is TRBV2; D not resolved. Germline CDR1 is SNHLY and CDR2 is FYNNEI. This CDR3 is built from 13 residues. CDR3 in amino acids: CASSGFGYQPQHF. DNA of the CDR3: TGTGCCAGCAGTGGATTCGGGTACCAGCCTCAGCATTTT.

This clonotype occurred a few times. The J gene is TRBJ2-4, the V gene TRBV20-1; no definite D call. Germline values: CDR1 DFQATT, CDR2 SNEGSKA (reference sequence). The CDR3 has 15 residues. V shed 6 bases and J shed 0 bases, with 15 bases lying between them. CDR3 in amino acids: CSAPRVDLAKNIQYF. The CDR3 DNA reads TGCAGTGCCCCTCGGGTGGACCTAGCCAAAAACATTCAGTACTTC.